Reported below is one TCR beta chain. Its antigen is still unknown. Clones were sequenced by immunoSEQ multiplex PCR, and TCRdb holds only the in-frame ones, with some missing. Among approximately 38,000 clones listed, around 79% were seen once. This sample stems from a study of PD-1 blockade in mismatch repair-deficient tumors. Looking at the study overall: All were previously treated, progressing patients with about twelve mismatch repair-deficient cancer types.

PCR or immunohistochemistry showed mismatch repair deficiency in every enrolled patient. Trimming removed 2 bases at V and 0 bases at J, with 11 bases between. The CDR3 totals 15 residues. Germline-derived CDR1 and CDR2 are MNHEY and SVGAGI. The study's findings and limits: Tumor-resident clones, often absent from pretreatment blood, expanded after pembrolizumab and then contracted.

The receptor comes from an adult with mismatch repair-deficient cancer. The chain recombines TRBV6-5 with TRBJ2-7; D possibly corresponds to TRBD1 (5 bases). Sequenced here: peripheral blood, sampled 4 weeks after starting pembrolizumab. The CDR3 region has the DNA TGTGCCAGCAGTTACAAAGGGGATCCCTCCTACGAGCAGTACTTC. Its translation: CASSYKGDPSYEQYF.